This TCR beta chain was sequenced for a study of blood T cell repertoires in COVID-19. Original data processing: Reference gene primers were amplified, and this amplification served to estimate nucleated cell counts. Using immunoSEQ multiplex PCR, the repertoire was profiled, and TCRdb retains in-frame clones only, with some absent. D and trimming come from the DNA, and the V and J calls and clone size come from that table. There are 110,000 or so clones in the sample; roughly 80% occur only once, and 1.5% to 1.9% lies in the top ten. The CDR3 has 14 residues. The trim removed 5 bases at V and 6 bases at J, leaving 7 bases unmatched. Germline CDR1 and CDR2: SGHVS and FQNEAQ.

Specimen: peripheral blood. The source of this sequence is a man aged 50-59 years with acute or convalescent COVID-19. The chain has TRBV7-8 and TRBJ1-2; TRBD1 agrees at 9 bases. This CDR3 is CASSPGQGRNGYTF. The CDR3 DNA reads as TGTGCCAGCAGCCCGGGACAGGGACGGAATGGCTACACCTTC.